This T cell receptor (beta chain) appears in the sequencing data of a study of blood T cell repertoires in COVID-19. Whole-study context: The origin of the acute and convalescent COVID-19 samples was the United States, Italy and Spain. From T cells, B-cell-depleted T cells, or PBMCs came the material, which was cDNA or gDNA.

In the authors' workflow: Amplification from reference gene primers served as the basis for estimated nucleated cell counts. Using immunoSEQ multiplex PCR, the repertoire was profiled, and TCRdb retains in-frame clones only, with some absent. The D gene and trimming were derived from the DNA, and the V and J assignments and clone size from that table. The sample contains about 3,500 clones, about 70% of which appear only once. Sequencing used peripheral blood. The clonotype was recovered from a human donor in a cohort sampled during active COVID-19.

The CDR3 coding sequence is TGTGCCAGCAGCTTAGCGAGGACAGGGTTCGGAAACACCATATATTTT. Translation: CASSLARTGFGNTIYF. J is TRBJ1-3 and V is TRBV7-2, with 8 bases that match TRBD1. Losses at the gene ends were 0 bases for V and 4 bases for J; bases not matched to a gene: 5. The V gene's germline CDR1 is SGHTA and CDR2 FQGNSA. The CDR3 runs 16 residues.